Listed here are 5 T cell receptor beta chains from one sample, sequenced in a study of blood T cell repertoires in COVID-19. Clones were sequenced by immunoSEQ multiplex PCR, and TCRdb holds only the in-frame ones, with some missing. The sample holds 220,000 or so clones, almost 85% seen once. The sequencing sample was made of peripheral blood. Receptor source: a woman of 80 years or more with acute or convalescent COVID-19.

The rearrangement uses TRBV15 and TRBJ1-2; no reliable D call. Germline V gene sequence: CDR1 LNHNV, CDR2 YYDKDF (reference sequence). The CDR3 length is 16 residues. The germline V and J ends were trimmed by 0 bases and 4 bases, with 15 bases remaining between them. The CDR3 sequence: CATSREPYAGIYGYTF. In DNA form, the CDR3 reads TGTGCCACCAGCAGAGAACCCTATGCGGGGATCTATGGCTACACCTTC.

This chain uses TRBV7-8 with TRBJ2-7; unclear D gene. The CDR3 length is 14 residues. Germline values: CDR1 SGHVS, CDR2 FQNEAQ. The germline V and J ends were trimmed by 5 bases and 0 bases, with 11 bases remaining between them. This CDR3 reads CASSLSELSYEQYF. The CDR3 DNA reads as TGTGCCAGCAGCCTCAGCGAACTCTCCTACGAGCAGTACTTC.

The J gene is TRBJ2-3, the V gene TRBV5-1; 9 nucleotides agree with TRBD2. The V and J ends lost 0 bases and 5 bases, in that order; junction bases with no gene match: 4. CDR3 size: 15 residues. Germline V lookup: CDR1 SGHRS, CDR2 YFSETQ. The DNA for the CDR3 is TGCGCCAGCAGCTTGGGCGGGAGGGCCGGAGATACGCAGTATTTT. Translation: CASSLGGRAGDTQYF.

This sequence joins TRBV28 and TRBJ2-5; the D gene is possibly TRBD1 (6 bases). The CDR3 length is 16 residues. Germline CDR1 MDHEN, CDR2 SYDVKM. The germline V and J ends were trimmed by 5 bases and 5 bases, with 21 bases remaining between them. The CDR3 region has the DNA TGTGCCAGCAGTCACCCGGACAGATCAGGGCGGGAGACCCAGTACTTC. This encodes CASSHPDRSGRETQYF. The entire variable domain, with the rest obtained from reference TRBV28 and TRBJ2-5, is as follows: DVKVTQSSRYLVKRTGEKVFLECVQDMDHENMFWYRQDPGLGLRLIYFSYDVKMKEKGDIPEGYSVSREKKERFSLILESASTNQTSMYLCASSHPDRSGRETQYFGPGTRLLVL.

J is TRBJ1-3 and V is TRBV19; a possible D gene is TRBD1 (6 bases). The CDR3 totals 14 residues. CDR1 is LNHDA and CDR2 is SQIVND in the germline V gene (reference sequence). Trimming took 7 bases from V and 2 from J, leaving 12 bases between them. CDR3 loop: CASITQGTGNTIYF. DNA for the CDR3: TGTGCCAGTATTACTCAGGGGACTGGAAACACCATATATTTT.